The 23 T cell receptor beta chains presented below share a single source sample, sequenced in a study of early T cells in non-severe SARS-CoV-2 infection. Each CDR3 protein gets one entry after TCRdb re-called the 5' RACE reads with MiXCR. Seen here are roughly 80,000 distinct CDR3 sequences, 15% to 19% observed once, and the top ten hold more than 10%. Specimen: whole blood. These receptors originate from an adult who was a healthcare worker with PCR-confirmed SARS-CoV-2 infection or an uninfected control (not recorded which).

CDR3 sequence reads: CASTFTRTGLYEQYF. Written as DNA, the CDR3 is TGTGCCAGCACCTTTACTCGGACAGGATTGTACGAGCAGTACTTC. The gene calls are TRBV28 and TRBJ2-7; 7 bases map to TRBD1. J lost 4 bases, V lost 7 bases, and 13 bases had no gene match. The CDR3 has 15 residues. Germline CDR1 MDHEN, CDR2 SYDVKM.

This clonotype turned up a few times. The J gene is TRBJ2-2, the V gene TRBV20-1; 7 bases line up with TRBD2. The CDR3 contains 13 residues. The germline CDR1 and CDR2 sequences are DFQATT and SNEGSKA (reference sequence). The CDR3 DNA follows: TGCAGCGCTTTTGCGGGGGAAGGCGGGGAGCTGTTTTTT. Its translation is CSAFAGEGGELFF.

In its sample, this clonotype was seen many times. V gene TRBV11-2 combines with J gene TRBJ1-5; TRBD1 matches at 10 bases. Looked up from germline, CDR1 is SGHAT and CDR2 is FQNNGV. This CDR3 has 16 residues. The V and J ends lost 5 bases and 7 bases, in that order; junction bases with no gene match: 11. The CDR3 sequence: CASSQGTGAQGQPQHF. The DNA for the CDR3 is TGTGCCAGCAGCCAAGGGACAGGGGCCCAGGGACAGCCCCAGCATTTT.

This chain joins TRBV19 and TRBJ2-7; the D call may be TRBD1 or TRBD2 (5 bases each). Looked up from germline, CDR1 is LNHDA and CDR2 is SQIVND (reference sequence). V lost 5 bases and J 5 bases, leaving 22 bases between the germline ends. There are 16 residues in the CDR3. The CDR3 bases are TGTGCCAGTAGTTCCGAATCGGGACCACCCGGGAACGAGCAGTACTTC. This encodes CASSSESGPPGNEQYF.

This clonotype was detected many times. The V call is TRBV20-1, the J call TRBJ1-2, with 7 bases aligning to TRBD1. Germline trimming cut 7 bases from V and 4 bases from J; bases unmatched to any gene: 9. The germline CDR1 and CDR2 sequences are DFQATT and SNEGSKA (reference sequence). The CDR3 length is 13 residues. CDR3 amino acids: CSVTRGRVYGYTF. CDR3 in DNA: TGCAGTGTCACGAGGGGGCGCGTCTATGGCTACACCTTC.

This clonotype was picked up a small number of times. The chain employs TRBV7-2 and TRBJ1-1; 7 bases are a match to TRBD1. V was clipped by 0 bases and J by 5 bases; unmatched bases: 6. Germline CDR1 and CDR2: SGHTA and FQGNSA. The CDR3 is made up of 15 amino acids. CDR3 sequence reads: CASSLAPGGGTEAFF. For the CDR3, the DNA is TGTGCCAGCAGCTTAGCGCCAGGGGGTGGTACTGAAGCTTTCTTT.

This clonotype was observed a handful of times. The chain joins TRBV19 to TRBJ1-2; TRBD1 agrees at 7 bases. Germline V lookup: CDR1 LNHDA, CDR2 SQIVND (reference sequence). CDR3 length equals 17 residues. After removal of 7 bases from V and 7 bases from J, the junction contained 21 bases not matched to a gene. The CDR3 sequence: CASKGARSRFGAPGYTF. The CDR3 region has the DNA TGTGCCAGTAAGGGGGCTAGGTCGAGGTTCGGTGCTCCTGGCTACACCTTC.

The V and J genes are TRBV6-5 and TRBJ1-6; tentative D call: TRBD1 (5 bases). Trimming took off 6 bases at V and 4 bases at J, with 13 bases between the two ends. The germline V gene has CDR1 MNHEY and CDR2 SVGAGI. The CDR3 loop spans 15 amino acids. CDR3 in DNA: TGTGCCAGCAGCAGAGACGACAGATATAATTCACCCCTCCACTTT. This codes for CASSRDDRYNSPLHF.

J is TRBJ1-2 and V is TRBV7-2; 10 bases are a match to TRBD1. V dropped 9 bases and J dropped 7; count of bases not matched to a gene: 5. The CDR3 length is 12 residues. Germline V gives CDR1 SGHTA, CDR2 FQGNSA. CDR3: CARGQGESGYTF. The DNA for the CDR3 is TGTGCCAGAGGACAGGGGGAGTCTGGCTACACCTTC.

This clonotype was found many times. The chain combines TRBV28 with TRBJ1-1, with D perhaps matching TRBD1 (5 bases). Germline loops: CDR1 MDHEN, CDR2 SYDVKM. CDR3 length: 15 residues. Between the trimmed V and J ends, which lost 2 bases and 0 bases, there was a span of 10 bases. The CDR3 is CASSLAGTVNTEAFF. The CDR3 coding sequence is TGTGCCAGCAGTTTAGCCGGGACGGTGAACACTGAAGCTTTCTTT.

The chain has TRBV2 and TRBJ2-3, with D perhaps TRBD1 (5 bases). This CDR3 region has 14 residues. V dropped 6 bases and J dropped 3 bases, with 13 bases sitting between them. Germline assignment: CDR1 SNHLY and CDR2 FYNNEI. The CDR3 is CASRLGSGTDTQYF. The CDR3 nucleotides read TGTGCCAGCAGACTGGGATCAGGGACAGATACGCAGTATTTT.

This clonotype was detected only a few times. The rearrangement uses TRBV19 and TRBJ1-5; D remains unclear. Germline V CDR1 and CDR2: LNHDA, SQIVND (reference sequence). The ends were cut back, 3 bases at V and 3 bases at J, with 9 bases in the middle. CDR3 length: 14 amino acids. The CDR3 region is CASSMDGYNQPQHF. The CDR3 DNA reads as TGTGCCAGTAGTATGGATGGTTACAATCAGCCCCAGCATTTT.

This clonotype was recorded a few times. The chain joins TRBV19 to TRBJ1-5; the D is unclear. V was pared by 3 bases and J by 6 bases, with 9 bases between. CDR1 and CDR2 from the germline V gene are LNHDA and SQIVND (reference sequence). The CDR3 contains 13 residues. The CDR3 DNA is TGTGCCAGTAGTATCGGGAGGGTTCAGCCCCAGCATTTT. Residues: CASSIGRVQPQHF.

The chain combines TRBV5-4 with TRBJ2-7, with 9 bases that match TRBD2. The trim removed 0 bases at V and 5 bases at J, leaving 6 bases unmatched. There are 15 residues in the CDR3. Per the germline V gene, CDR1 is SGHNT and CDR2 is YYREEE (reference sequence). The CDR3 spells CASSLVIAGADEQYF. CDR3 nucleotide sequence: TGTGCCAGCAGCTTGGTGATAGCGGGAGCGGACGAGCAGTACTTC.

This clonotype was seen only a few times. The chain has TRBV7-9 and TRBJ2-7; 9 bases are shared with TRBD2. CDR1 and CDR2 (germline): SEHNR, FQNEAQ (reference sequence). After removal of 1 base from V and 0 bases from J, the junction contained 7 bases not matched to a gene. This CDR3 has 17 amino acids. As DNA, the CDR3 is TGTGCCAGCAGCTTAGAACCTAGCGGGATACGCTCCTACGAGCAGTACTTC. Translated, it gives CASSLEPSGIRSYEQYF. Full variable domain (remainder filled in from reference TRBV7-9 and TRBJ2-7): DTGVSQNPRHKITKRGQNVTFRCDPISEHNRLYWYRQTLGQGPEFLTYFQNEAQLEKSRLLSDRFSAERPKGSFSTLEIQRTEQGDSAMYLCASSLEPSGIRSYEQYFGPGTRLTVT.

This clonotype showed up just a few times. The chain carries TRBV3-1 and TRBJ1-5; no firm D call. Germline CDR1 LGHDT, CDR2 YNNKEL (reference sequence). Trimming took 4 bases from V and 7 from J, leaving 14 bases between them. This CDR3 is built from 14 residues. The CDR3 loop reads CASSPRVLMQPQHF. The CDR3 nucleotides read TGTGCCAGCAGCCCCCGGGTTTTGATGCAGCCCCAGCATTTT.

The chain has TRBV13 and TRBJ1-2; D remains ambiguous. Trimming took off 5 bases at V and 2 bases at J, with 9 bases between the two ends. This CDR3 spans 13 amino acids. Germline V CDR1 and CDR2: PRHDT, FYEKMQ (reference sequence). This CDR3 reads CASSQTKNYGYTF. CDR3 nucleotides: TGTGCCAGCAGCCAAACTAAAAACTATGGCTACACCTTC.

The chain combines TRBV5-4 with TRBJ2-6, with unresolved D. The CDR3 covers 16 residues. With 4 bases removed from V and 0 bases from J, the gap between germline ends came to 11 bases. Germline V gene sequence: CDR1 SGHNT, CDR2 YYREEE (reference sequence). CDR3 sequence: CASSQLQSSGANVLTF. CDR3 nucleotide sequence: TGTGCCAGCAGCCAATTACAGAGCTCTGGGGCCAACGTCCTGACTTTC.

J is TRBJ2-7 and V is TRBV28; D might be TRBD1 or TRBD2, each matching 5 bases. CDR1 and CDR2 from the germline V gene are MDHEN and SYDVKM. This CDR3 contains 14 residues. The V and J ends lost 4 bases and 6 bases respectively, with 16 bases between them. CDR3 DNA: TGTGCCAGCAGTTCGGGGCTAGCTCTGGGCGAGCAGTACTTC. Amino acids: CASSSGLALGEQYF.

This clonotype occurred a few times. The chain couples TRBV28 to TRBJ1-2; TRBD1 aligns across 9 bases. The junction had 15 bases not matched to a gene; V was cut back by 10 bases and J by 3 bases. Germline CDR1 is MDHEN and CDR2 is SYDVKM. The CDR3 is made up of 16 amino acids. The CDR3 is CATLIRDRVLYYGYTF. The CDR3 DNA sequence: TGTGCCACTCTCATACGGGACAGGGTCCTTTACTATGGCTACACCTTC.

This clonotype occurred a few times. The chain has TRBV2 and TRBJ1-5; a weak D match, TRBD1 (5 bases). Trimming removed 10 bases from V and 6 bases from J, with 13 bases in between. CDR1 is SNHLY and CDR2 is FYNNEI in the germline V gene. This CDR3 has 12 amino acids. The chain's CDR3 is CATQGESQPQHF. CDR3 DNA sequence: TGTGCCACCCAAGGGGAGAGTCAGCCCCAGCATTTT. Looking up the rest from reference TRBV2 and TRBJ1-5 gives the full variable domain: EPEVTQTPSHQVTQMGQEVILRCVPISNHLYFYWYRQILGQKVEFLVSFYNNEISEKSEIFDDQFSVERPDGSNFTLKIRSTKLEDSAMYFCATQGESQPQHFGDGTRLSIL.

The sample holds a few counts of this clonotype. The chain joins TRBV14 to TRBJ1-1; D remains unclear. V was cut by 2 bases and J by 10 bases, with 14 bases left in between. The CDR3 is 13 residues long. Germline CDR1 SGHDN, CDR2 FVKESK. The CDR3 sequence is CASSQSYGSRAFF. CDR3 bases: TGTGCCAGCAGCCAATCGTACGGGTCTAGAGCTTTCTTT.

The genes are TRBV4-1 and TRBJ2-5; weak D call: TRBD2 (5 bases). Germline loops: CDR1 MGHRA, CDR2 YSYEKL. V gave up 0 bases and J gave up 5 bases, with 13 bases separating them. The CDR3 has 15 residues. The CDR3 region is CASSQDPGVSETQYF. DNA of the CDR3: TGCGCCAGCAGCCAAGACCCCGGGGTTTCTGAGACCCAGTACTTC.